This T cell receptor (beta chain) was identified in a study of T cells in localized non-small cell lung cancer. Trimming left V 4 bases short and J 3 bases short, with 16 bases between. The CDR3 loop spans 15 amino acids. Germline V CDR1 and CDR2: SGDLS, YYNGEE. Study conclusions and caveats: Heterogeneity within the tumor remains possible, as just one region underwent sequencing. Uninvolved adjacent lung had the highest recorded T cell clonality, with tumor below it. Researchers found a median around 61 of the top 100 tumor clones in adjacent lung.

To note about this clone: Its specificity is not known.

Repertoires were generated with immunoSEQ multiplex PCR, while TCRdb's copy carries only in-frame clones and drops some. The sample has about 28,000 clones; 90% are singletons. This TCR came from a woman aged 35 to 70 with stage I lung adenocarcinoma. The specimen was peripheral blood, collected before any cancer treatment. V usage is TRBV9 and J usage is TRBJ1-1; D is unresolved. CDR3 nucleotide sequence: TGTGCCAGCAGCCCGACGGTTCTTCGGGACACTGAAGCTTTCTTT. Its protein product is CASSPTVLRDTEAFF. The full variable domain, rest sourced from reference TRBV9 and TRBJ1-1, is DSGVTQTPKHLITATGQRVTLRCSPRSGDLSVYWYQQSLDQGLQFLIQYYNGEERAKGNILERFSAQQFPDLHSELNLSSLELGDSALYFCASSPTVLRDTEAFFGQGTRLTVV.